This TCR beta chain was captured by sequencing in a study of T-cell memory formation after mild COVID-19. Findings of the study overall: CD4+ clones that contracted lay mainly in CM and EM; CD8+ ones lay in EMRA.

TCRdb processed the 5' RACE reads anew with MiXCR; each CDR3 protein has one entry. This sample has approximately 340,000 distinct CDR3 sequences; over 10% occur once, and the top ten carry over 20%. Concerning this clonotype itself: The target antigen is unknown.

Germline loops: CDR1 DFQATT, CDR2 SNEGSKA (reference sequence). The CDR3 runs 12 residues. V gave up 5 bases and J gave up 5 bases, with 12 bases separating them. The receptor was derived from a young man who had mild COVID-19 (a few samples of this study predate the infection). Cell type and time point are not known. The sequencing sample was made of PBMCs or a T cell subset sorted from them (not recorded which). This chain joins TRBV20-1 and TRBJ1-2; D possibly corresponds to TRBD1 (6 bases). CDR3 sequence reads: CSAETGNYGYTF. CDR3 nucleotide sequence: TGCAGTGCTGAGACAGGCAATTATGGCTACACCTTC.